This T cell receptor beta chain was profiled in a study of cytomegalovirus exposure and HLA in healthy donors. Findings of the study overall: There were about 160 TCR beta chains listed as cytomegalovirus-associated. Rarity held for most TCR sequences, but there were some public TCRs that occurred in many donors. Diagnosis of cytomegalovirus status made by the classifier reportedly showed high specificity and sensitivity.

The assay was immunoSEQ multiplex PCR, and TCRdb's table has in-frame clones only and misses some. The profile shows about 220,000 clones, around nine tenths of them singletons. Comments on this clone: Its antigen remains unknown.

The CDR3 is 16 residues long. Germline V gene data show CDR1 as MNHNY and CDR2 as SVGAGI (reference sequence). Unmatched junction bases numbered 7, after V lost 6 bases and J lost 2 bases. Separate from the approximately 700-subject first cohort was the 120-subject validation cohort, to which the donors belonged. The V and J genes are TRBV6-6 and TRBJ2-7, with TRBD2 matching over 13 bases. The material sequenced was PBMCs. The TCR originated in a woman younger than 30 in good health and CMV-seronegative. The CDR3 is CASRPPTSGRAYEQYF. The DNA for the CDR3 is TGTGCCAGCAGGCCCCCCACTAGCGGGAGGGCCTACGAGCAGTACTTC.